Following are 27 T cell receptor beta chains from one sample sequenced in a study of control samples from healthy donors and cancer patients (dated by TCRdb to 2018 to 2021). The library was made by the immunoSEQ multiplex PCR assay. TCRdb provides this immuneACCESS table in a form limited to in-frame rearrangements. Some clones are lacking; in checked studies, under half of them reflect an unresolved V gene, and why the rest are absent is not known. This sample lists about 110,000 clones; 83% were detected once. Of the sample, about 13% is held by the ten largest clones. Material: blood. These receptors were taken from a woman between 45 and 65 years old in good health.

V is TRBV27 and J is TRBJ1-4, with D maybe TRBD1 (6 bases). The CDR3 is made up of 17 amino acids. V shed 0 bases and J shed 7 bases, with 18 bases lying between them. The germline V gene encodes CDR1 MNHEY and CDR2 SMNVEV (reference sequence). The DNA of the CDR3 is TGTGCCAGCAGTTTATCAATGGGGGCGCGGGCTGGTGAAAAACTGTTTTTT. The encoded protein is CASSLSMGARAGEKLFF.

The rearrangement links TRBV4-3 to TRBJ1-1, with D maybe TRBD1 (6 bases). V was cut by 2 bases and J by 0 bases, with 7 bases left in between. The CDR3 runs to 14 residues. From germline, CDR1 is LGHNA and CDR2 YSLEER. As DNA, the CDR3 is TGCGCCAGCAGCCAACAGGGGTTGAACACTGAAGCTTTCTTT. It is translated as CASSQQGLNTEAFF.

The chain links TRBV5-1 to TRBJ1-2; 7 bases agree with TRBD1. Germline lookup yields CDR1 SGHRS and CDR2 YFSETQ. This CDR3 is 14 amino acids long. V lost 0 bases, J lost 6 bases, and 5 bases stayed unmatched. The chain's CDR3 is CASSLVATGDGYTF. The CDR3 region has the DNA TGCGCCAGCAGCTTGGTGGCAACAGGGGATGGCTACACCTTC. Combining the CDR3 with reference TRBV5-1 and TRBJ1-2 gives the whole variable domain KAGVTQTPRYLIKTRGQQVTLSCSPISGHRSVSWYQQTPGQGLQFLFEYFSETQRNKGNFPGRFSGRQFSNSRSEMNVSTLELGDSALYLCASSLVATGDGYTFGSGTRLTVV.

The rearrangement joins TRBV4-2 to TRBJ2-1, with D perhaps TRBD2 (6 bases). Germline values: CDR1 LGHNA, CDR2 YNFKEQ. This CDR3 comprises 17 residues. V lost 0 bases and J lost 2, with 14 bases in between. CDR3 sequence (DNA): TGTGCCAGCAGCCAAGATTTTCGCGGGGCCGCCTACAATGAGCAGTTCTTC. This codes for CASSQDFRGAAYNEQFF.

The rearrangement links TRBV7-8 to TRBJ1-2, with TRBD1 as a possible D gene (6 bases). This CDR3 comprises 16 residues. Germline-derived CDR1 and CDR2 are SGHVS and FQNEAQ. V lost 0 bases to trimming and J lost 6 bases, with 17 bases between them. The CDR3 DNA sequence: TGTGCCAGCAGCTTAGCGGGTGGGGGCGCGAAACATGGCTACACCTTC. It specifies CASSLAGGGAKHGYTF.

This chain links TRBV5-6 with TRBJ1-2, with D possibly TRBD1 on 6 matching bases. The CDR3 runs 12 residues. Trimming shortened V by 4 bases and J by 4 bases, and 8 bases separated the two germline ends. The germline gives CDR1 SGHDT, CDR2 YYEEEE. The CDR3 DNA follows: TGTGCCAGCAGCCAGGACAGCTATGGCTACACCTTC. Its protein product is CASSQDSYGYTF.

The count of this clone is one. CDR3 nucleotides: TGTGCCAGTAGTACCCCGGGCAGACGTAGGGCTGAAGCTTTCTTT. Protein sequence: CASSTPGRRRAEAFF. The gene calls are TRBV19 and TRBJ1-1; D is ambiguous. The CDR3 is made up of 15 amino acids. V lost 4 bases, J lost 6 bases, and 18 bases lay in between. CDR1 LNHDA and CDR2 SQIVND come from the germline V gene (reference sequence).

The rearrangement links TRBV2 to TRBJ2-1; possibly TRBD1 for D (6 bases). The ends were cut back, 8 bases at V and 3 bases at J, with 11 bases in the middle. The CDR3 is made up of 13 amino acids. Germline lookup yields CDR1 SNHLY and CDR2 FYNNEI. The CDR3, as DNA: TGTGCCAGCTCAGGGGAAAGCTACAATGAGCAGTTCTTC. The encoded protein is CASSGESYNEQFF. Full variable domain (rest looked up from reference TRBV2 and TRBJ2-1): EPEVTQTPSHQVTQMGQEVILRCVPISNHLYFYWYRQILGQKVEFLVSFYNNEISEKSEIFDDQFSVERPDGSNFTLKIRSTKLEDSAMYFCASSGESYNEQFFGPGTRLTVL.

The chain is built from TRBV28 and TRBJ1-2, with D possibly being TRBD1 (5 bases). Looked up from germline, CDR1 is MDHEN and CDR2 is SYDVKM. V was shortened by 7 bases and J by 4 bases, with 22 bases between the two germline ends. CDR3 size: 16 residues. The CDR3 nucleotides read TGTGCCAGCACCTGGGGGGGGAGGACCGTCCCCTATGGCTACACCTTC. It translates to CASTWGGRTVPYGYTF.

Remarks on this clone: The germline gene is not matched at one end of the junction; a read error may be the cause. Within the sample, other DNA sequences also encode this same CDR3. This rearrangement joins TRBV9 to TRBJ2-7; 10 bases are shared with TRBD1. The V gene's germline CDR1 is SGDLS and CDR2 YYNGEE. The CDR3 is 14 residues long. The CDR3 coding sequence is TGTGCCAGCAGTCAGACAGGGGGCTCCCACGAGCAGTACTTT. Its translation is CASSQTGGSHEQYF.

The genes are TRBV19 and TRBJ1-5; D is uncertain. Germline assignment: CDR1 LNHDA and CDR2 SQIVND (reference sequence). Deletions cut 7 bases from V and 5 bases from J, with 9 bases between. This CDR3 contains 12 residues. This CDR3 reads CASNLRDQPQHF. CDR3 DNA sequence: TGTGCCAGTAACCTGAGGGATCAGCCCCAGCATTTT. The whole variable domain, filled in from reference TRBV19 and TRBJ1-5, reads DGGITQSPKYLFRKEGQNVTLSCEQNLNHDAMYWYRQDPGQGLRLIYYSQIVNDFQKGDIAEGYSVSREKKESFPLTVTSAQKNPTAFYLCASNLRDQPQHFGDGTRLSIL.

The V call is TRBV18, the J call TRBJ1-4; D might be TRBD1 (6 bases). The CDR3 sequence is 15 residues long. The V end lost 5 bases, the J end lost 2 bases, and 12 bases lay between the germline ends. Germline V gene lookup returns CDR1 KGHSH and CDR2 LQKENI. The CDR3 loop is CASSATGSTNEKLFF. CDR3 in DNA: TGTGCCAGCTCAGCCACAGGGTCTACTAATGAAAAACTGTTTTTT.

The rearrangement uses TRBV5-1 and TRBJ2-5, with D tentatively TRBD1 (6 bases). The CDR3 spans 16 residues. The V end was cut by 3 bases, the J end by 1 base, with 16 bases between. CDR1 is SGHRS, CDR2 YFSETQ, per germline. CDR3 DNA sequence: TGCGCCAGCAGCTGGGGACATCCACAACCCCAAGAGACCCAGTACTTC. This translates into CASSWGHPQPQETQYF.

The V gene is TRBV6-2 or TRBV6-3, the J gene TRBJ2-5; 8 bases fit TRBD2. Germline V gives CDR1 MNHEY, CDR2 SVGEGT. This CDR3 has 15 amino acids. V was clipped by 3 bases and J by 10 bases; unmatched bases: 13. DNA of the CDR3: TGTGCCAGCAGTTATTGGCGGGAGGTCCTCGAGGTCCAGTACTTC. Translating it yields CASSYWREVLEVQYF.

The gene calls are TRBV4-3 and TRBJ1-4; weak D call: TRBD1 (5 bases). Germline CDR1 LGHNA, CDR2 YSLEER. The CDR3 sequence is 19 residues long. Trimming took 3 bases from V and 0 from J, leaving 20 bases between them. CDR3 region: CASSQSVAGLVATNEKLFF. In nucleotides, the CDR3 is TGCGCCAGCAGCCAGTCTGTGGCAGGGCTTGTAGCAACTAATGAAAAACTGTTTTTT.

The gene calls are TRBV6-2 or TRBV6-3 and TRBJ2-3; D is possibly TRBD1 or TRBD2 (5 bases each). Germline V gives CDR1 MNHEY, CDR2 SVGEGT. V was pared by 2 bases and J by 3 bases, with 15 bases between. The CDR3 has 16 residues. CDR3 sequence reads: CASSYISTWGTDTQYF. DNA for the CDR3: TGTGCCAGCAGTTACATCTCAACCTGGGGGACAGATACGCAGTATTTT.

This sequence joins TRBV7-2 and TRBJ2-1; perhaps TRBD2 as D (5 bases). CDR3 length: 14 amino acids. The V gene's germline CDR1 is SGHTA and CDR2 FQGNSA. V was cut by 3 bases and J by 0 bases, with 6 bases left in between. The CDR3 loop is CASSLAGSYNEQFF. Written as DNA, the CDR3 is TGTGCCAGCAGCTTGGCGGGCTCCTACAATGAGCAGTTCTTC.

This sequence joins TRBV5-6 and TRBJ2-1; 7 nucleotides line up with TRBD2. The ends lost 5 bases at V and 9 bases at J; junction bases unmatched: 14. Per germline, CDR1 SGHDT and CDR2 YYEEEE. The CDR3 loop spans 15 amino acids. Here the CDR3 DNA reads TGTGCCAGCAGTTTCCCGGGACGGGGGGTGGTTGAGCAGTTCTTC. Translated: CASSFPGRGVVEQFF.

This clone came up a few times. The chain links TRBV11-1 to TRBJ1-2; D uncertain. The germline CDR1 and CDR2 sequences are SGHAT and FQDESV (reference sequence). The CDR3 length is 15 residues. The ends were cut back, 1 base at V and 0 bases at J, with 9 bases in the middle. In DNA form, the CDR3 reads TGTGCCAGCAGCTTAGAGAGAGGGACTAACTATGGCTACACCTTC. Translation gives CASSLERGTNYGYTF.

The chain links TRBV15 to TRBJ2-5, with D possibly TRBD1 on 5 matching bases. The germline V gene has CDR1 LNHNV and CDR2 YYDKDF (reference sequence). CDR3 size: 14 residues. Between the trimmed V and J ends, which lost 1 base and 2 bases, there was a span of 8 bases. The CDR3 spells CATSRGQQQETQYF. CDR3 nucleotide sequence: TGTGCCACCAGCAGAGGACAGCAACAAGAGACCCAGTACTTC.

The chain recombines TRBV11-2 with TRBJ2-2; 10 nucleotides agree with TRBD1. The CDR3 is 16 amino acids. Per germline, CDR1 SGHAT and CDR2 FQNNGV. V shed 5 bases and J 5 bases; nucleotides not matched to a gene: 8. CDR3 protein: CASSEPGQGRTGELFF. CDR3 in DNA: TGTGCCAGCAGCGAGCCGGGACAGGGGAGAACCGGGGAGCTGTTTTTT. Filled out from reference TRBV11-2 and TRBJ2-2, the complete variable domain reads EAGVAQSPRYKIIEKRQSVAFWCNPISGHATLYWYQQILGQGPKLLIQFQNNGVVDDSQLPKDRFSAERLKGVDSTLKIQPAKLEDSAVYLCASSEPGQGRTGELFFGEGSRLTVL.

The rearrangement uses TRBV5-1 and TRBJ1-1, with D hard to call. The CDR3 runs to 14 residues. CDR1 and CDR2 (germline): SGHRS, YFSETQ. V was pared by 1 base and J by 1 base, with 8 bases between. Here the CDR3 reads CASSLLSENTEAFF. CDR3 DNA sequence: TGCGCCAGCAGCTTGCTCTCGGAGAACACTGAAGCTTTCTTT.

The CDR3 bases are TGTGCCAGCAGCCCCCAGGCGGGGGCTGGCAATCAGCCCCAGCATTTT. Amino acid sequence: CASSPQAGAGNQPQHF. This sequence joins TRBV28 and TRBJ1-5; TRBD1 might be the D (6 bases). Trimming removed 6 bases at V and 2 bases at J, with 17 bases between. Germline lookup yields CDR1 MDHEN and CDR2 SYDVKM. The CDR3 is 16 residues long.

The rearrangement uses TRBV14 and TRBJ1-2; D not resolved. There are 12 residues in the CDR3. CDR1 SGHDN and CDR2 FVKESK come from the germline V gene. V was cut by 4 bases and J by 7 bases, with 10 bases left in between. The CDR3 spells CASSLGSSGYTF. DNA of the CDR3: TGTGCCAGCAGCCTAGGGTCTAGTGGCTACACCTTC.

This rearrangement joins TRBV7-2 to TRBJ2-5; the D gene is possibly TRBD2 (7 bases). The CDR3 extends over 17 amino acids. The germline V and J ends were trimmed by 5 bases and 0 bases, with 19 bases remaining between them. The germline V gene encodes CDR1 SGHTA and CDR2 FQGNSA. DNA of the CDR3: TGTGCCAGCAGCCAGGACCGAGGGAGGGGGTACCAAGAGACCCAGTACTTC. Encoded protein: CASSQDRGRGYQETQYF. The full variable domain, rest sourced from reference TRBV7-2 and TRBJ2-5, is GAGVSQSPSNKVTEKGKDVELRCDPISGHTALYWYRQSLGQGLEFLIYFQGNSAPDKSGLPSDRFSAERTGGSVSTLTIQRTQQEDSAVYLCASSQDRGRGYQETQYFGPGTRLLVL.

The chain uses TRBV18 and TRBJ1-1; TRBD1 matches 8 bases. The V and J ends lost 0 bases and 1 base, in that order; junction bases with no gene match: 1. CDR1 is KGHSH and CDR2 is LQKENI in the germline V gene. The CDR3 is made up of 15 amino acids. The chain's CDR3 is CASSPPGQENTEAFF. The DNA of the CDR3 is TGTGCCAGCTCACCACCGGGACAGGAGAACACTGAAGCTTTCTTT.

The chain is built from TRBV7-2 and TRBJ1-2; D may be TRBD1 (5 bases). Germline-derived CDR1 and CDR2 are SGHTA and FQGNSA. CDR3 length equals 15 residues. V dropped 1 base and J dropped 4 bases, with 13 bases sitting between them. CDR3 DNA: TGTGCCAGCAGCTTAGAATGGGACCAGATCTATGGCTACACCTTC. Translating gives CASSLEWDQIYGYTF.